Presented here are 13 T cell receptor beta chains from one specimen sequenced in a study of blood T cell repertoires in COVID-19. Clones were read by immunoSEQ multiplex PCR, and TCRdb kept only the in-frame ones, dropping some. This table has 200,000 to 300,000 clones, roughly nine tenths appearing once. The sequenced material came from peripheral blood. These receptor sequences come from a woman between 55 and 75 years old who had recovered from COVID-19.

A single count supports this clone. The chain couples TRBV2 to TRBJ1-1; D uncertain. This CDR3 region has 14 residues. Trimming cost V 4 bases and J 0 bases, with 9 bases left between them. Germline V gives CDR1 SNHLY, CDR2 FYNNEI. CDR3 sequence: CASSVEGVNTEAFF. Here the CDR3 DNA reads TGTGCCAGCAGTGTAGAGGGAGTGAACACTGAAGCTTTCTTT.

The chain carries TRBV29-1 and TRBJ2-7; 7 bases line up with TRBD1. CDR1 and CDR2 (germline): SQVTM, ANQGSEA. The CDR3 contains 12 residues. Trimming took 4 bases from V and 8 from J; bases not matched to a gene: 8. CDR3 nucleotides: TGCAGCGTTGTAGACAGGGTTATTCAGCAGTACTTC. Protein: CSVVDRVIQQYF.

V is TRBV5-1 and J is TRBJ1-3; 8 positions match TRBD1. CDR1 and CDR2 (germline): SGHRS, YFSETQ. The V gene end was trimmed by 0 bases and the J gene end by 8 bases; junction bases not matched to a gene: 10. The CDR3 consists of 16 residues. The CDR3 region has the DNA TGCGCCAGCAGCTTGGCTTGGGCCGAACAGGGGGACACCATATATTTT. Translation: CASSLAWAEQGDTIYF. Full variable domain (missing parts from reference TRBV5-1 and TRBJ1-3): KAGVTQTPRYLIKTRGQQVTLSCSPISGHRSVSWYQQTPGQGLQFLFEYFSETQRNKGNFPGRFSGRQFSNSRSEMNVSTLELGDSALYLCASSLAWAEQGDTIYFGEGSWLTVV.

The CDR3, as DNA: TGTGCCAGCATCAACCAGGGGAGAAATCAGCCCCAGCATTTT. As protein: CASINQGRNQPQHF. The chain carries TRBV6-6 and TRBJ1-5; possibly TRBD1 for D (6 bases). The V gene's germline CDR1 is MNHNY and CDR2 SVGAGI (reference sequence). The CDR3 runs to 14 residues. Deletions cut 7 bases from V and 4 bases from J, with 14 bases between.

This chain uses TRBV29-1 with TRBJ2-3; 8 bases agree with TRBD2. The CDR3 loop spans 14 amino acids. J was trimmed by 2 bases and V by 7 bases; bases with no gene match: 8. The V gene's germline CDR1 is SQVTM and CDR2 ANQGSEA. DNA for the CDR3: TGCAGCGCCGTGCGGGGGGACTTCACAGATACGCAGTATTTT. Residues: CSAVRGDFTDTQYF.

This clone was detected once. Additional DNA sequences in this sample encode the identical CDR3. The V gene is TRBV6-5, the J gene TRBJ1-4; possibly TRBD1 for D (5 bases). The CDR3 is 14 residues long. The V gene lost 3 bases and the J gene lost 8 bases, with 13 bases spanning the gap. The germline V gene has CDR1 MNHEY and CDR2 SVGAGI. CDR3 in amino acids: CASSYGQGREKLFF. The CDR3 DNA reads as TGTGCCAGCAGTTATGGGCAGGGAAGGGAAAAACTGTTTTTT.

The J gene is TRBJ1-6, the V gene TRBV6-2 or TRBV6-3; TRBD1 might be the D (5 bases). Germline V gene data show CDR1 as MNHEY and CDR2 as SVGEGT. Trimming shortened V by 2 bases and J by 9 bases, and 11 bases separated the two germline ends. This CDR3 has 14 residues. The CDR3 DNA sequence: TGTGCCAGCAGTTACAGTCCAGGGCTTTCACCCCTCCACTTT. This codes for CASSYSPGLSPLHF.

The V gene is TRBV14, the J gene TRBJ2-7; the D is unclear. This CDR3 contains 14 residues. Trimming left V 3 bases short and J 0 bases short, with 9 bases between. Germline V gene sequence: CDR1 SGHDN, CDR2 FVKESK. The CDR3 nucleotides read TGTGCCAGCAGCCATGGAGACCTCTCCTACGAGCAGTACTTC. This encodes CASSHGDLSYEQYF.

This rearrangement joins TRBV18 to TRBJ1-1; maybe TRBD1 (5 bases). V dropped 3 bases and J dropped 0 bases, with 14 bases sitting between them. Germline V lookup: CDR1 KGHSH, CDR2 LQKENI. This CDR3 is 16 amino acids long. The CDR3: CASSPLTAGMNTEAFF. For the CDR3, the DNA is TGTGCCAGCTCACCCCTGACAGCTGGAATGAACACTGAAGCTTTCTTT.

The chain is built from TRBV29-1 and TRBJ2-7; TRBD2 matches 8 bases. This CDR3 has 14 residues. The germline V gene has CDR1 SQVTM and CDR2 ANQGSEA. J lost 6 bases, V lost 3 bases, and 10 bases had no gene match. CDR3 protein: CSVDSLRGGGEQYF. The CDR3 DNA reads as TGCAGCGTTGATAGCCTCCGGGGGGGTGGCGAGCAGTACTTC.

The J gene is TRBJ2-1, the V gene TRBV2; D ambiguous. Germline V gives CDR1 SNHLY, CDR2 FYNNEI. V was shortened by 2 bases and J by 2 bases, with 4 bases between the two germline ends. There are 13 residues in the CDR3. The CDR3 loop reads CASSEFTYNEQFF. The CDR3 nucleotides read TGTGCCAGCAGTGAATTCACCTACAATGAGCAGTTCTTC.

This clone showed up just once. The CDR3 here is CVTSANTGELFF. CDR3 DNA: TGTGTTACCAGCGCCAACACCGGGGAGCTGTTTTTT. The chain joins TRBV7-9 to TRBJ2-2; D gene uncertain. The CDR3 totals 12 residues. CDR1 is SEHNR, CDR2 FQNEAQ, per germline (reference sequence).

The V and J genes are TRBV6-6 and TRBJ1-1; the D gene is possibly TRBD1 (5 bases). V gave up 0 bases and J gave up 6 bases, with 8 bases separating them. This CDR3 comprises 13 residues. Germline CDR1 and CDR2: MNHNY and SVGAGI (reference sequence). The chain's CDR3 is CASSYSIGAEAFF. The CDR3 DNA reads TGTGCCAGCAGTTACTCGATAGGGGCTGAAGCTTTCTTT.